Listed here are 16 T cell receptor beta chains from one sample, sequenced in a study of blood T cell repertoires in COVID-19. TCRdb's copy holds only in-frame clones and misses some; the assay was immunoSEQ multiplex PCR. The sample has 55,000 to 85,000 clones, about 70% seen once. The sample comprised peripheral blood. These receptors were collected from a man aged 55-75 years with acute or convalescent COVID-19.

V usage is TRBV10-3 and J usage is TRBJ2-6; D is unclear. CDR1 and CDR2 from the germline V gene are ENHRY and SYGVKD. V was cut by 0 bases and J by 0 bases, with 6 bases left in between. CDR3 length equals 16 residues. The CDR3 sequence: CAISESYPSGANVLTF. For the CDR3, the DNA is TGTGCCATCAGTGAGTCGTATCCCTCTGGGGCCAACGTCCTGACTTTC.

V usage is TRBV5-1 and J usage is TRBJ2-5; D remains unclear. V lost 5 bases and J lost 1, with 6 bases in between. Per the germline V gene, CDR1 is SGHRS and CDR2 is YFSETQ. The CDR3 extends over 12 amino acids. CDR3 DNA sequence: TGCGCCAGCAGGATCGGCCAAGAGACCCAGTACTTC. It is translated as CASRIGQETQYF.

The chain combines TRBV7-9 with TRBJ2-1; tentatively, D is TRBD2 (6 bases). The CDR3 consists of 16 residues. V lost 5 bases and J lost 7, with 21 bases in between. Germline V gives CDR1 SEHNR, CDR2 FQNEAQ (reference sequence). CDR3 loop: CASSDRDLLNVNEQFF. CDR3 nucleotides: TGTGCCAGCAGCGATAGGGACTTATTGAACGTTAATGAGCAGTTCTTC. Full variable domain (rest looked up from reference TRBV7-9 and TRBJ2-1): DTGVSQNPRHKITKRGQNVTFRCDPISEHNRLYWYRQTLGQGPEFLTYFQNEAQLEKSRLLSDRFSAERPKGSFSTLEIQRTEQGDSAMYLCASSDRDLLNVNEQFFGPGTRLTVL.

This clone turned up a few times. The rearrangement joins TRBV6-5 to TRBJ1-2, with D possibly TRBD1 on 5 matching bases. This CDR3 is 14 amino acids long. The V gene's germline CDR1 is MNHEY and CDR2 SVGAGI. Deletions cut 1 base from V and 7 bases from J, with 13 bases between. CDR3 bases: TGTGCCAGCAGTTACTGGGGCGGCAAAGGTGGCTACACCTTC. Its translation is CASSYWGGKGGYTF.

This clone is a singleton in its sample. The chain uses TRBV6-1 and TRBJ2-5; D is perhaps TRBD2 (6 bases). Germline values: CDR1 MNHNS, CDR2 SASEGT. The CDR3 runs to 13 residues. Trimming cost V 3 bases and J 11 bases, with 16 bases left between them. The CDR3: CASSEQVGRGQYF. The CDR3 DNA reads TGTGCCAGCAGTGAGCAGGTTGGGCGGGGTCAGTACTTC.

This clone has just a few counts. In DNA, the CDR3 is TGTGCCAGCTCCGCAGGTCCCAGCTCCTACGAGCAGTACGTC. Its protein product is CASSAGPSSYEQYV. V usage is TRBV18 and J usage is TRBJ2-7; no clear D gene. This CDR3 spans 14 amino acids. The V gene's germline CDR1 is KGHSH and CDR2 LQKENI. V was cut by 6 bases and J by 0 bases, with 12 bases left in between.

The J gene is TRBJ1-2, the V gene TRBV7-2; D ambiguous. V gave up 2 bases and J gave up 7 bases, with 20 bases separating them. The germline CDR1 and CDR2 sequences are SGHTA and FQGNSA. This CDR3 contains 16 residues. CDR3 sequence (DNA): TGTGCCAGCAGCTTACCGGCTTTCGAGGAGGGAGGTGGCTACACCTTC. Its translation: CASSLPAFEEGGGYTF.

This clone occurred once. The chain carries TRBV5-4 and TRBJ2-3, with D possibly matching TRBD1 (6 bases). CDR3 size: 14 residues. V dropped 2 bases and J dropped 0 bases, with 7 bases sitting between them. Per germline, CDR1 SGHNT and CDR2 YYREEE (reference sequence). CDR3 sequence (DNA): TGTGCCAGCAGCTTAGGACAGAGCACAGATACGCAGTATTTT. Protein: CASSLGQSTDTQYF.

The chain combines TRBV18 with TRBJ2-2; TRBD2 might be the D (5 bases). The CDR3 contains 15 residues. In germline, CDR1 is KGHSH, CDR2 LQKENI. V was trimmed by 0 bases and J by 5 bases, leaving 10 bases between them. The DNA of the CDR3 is TGTGCCAGCTCACCACCACAACGGGAAACCGGGGAGCTGTTTTTT. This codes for CASSPPQRETGELFF.

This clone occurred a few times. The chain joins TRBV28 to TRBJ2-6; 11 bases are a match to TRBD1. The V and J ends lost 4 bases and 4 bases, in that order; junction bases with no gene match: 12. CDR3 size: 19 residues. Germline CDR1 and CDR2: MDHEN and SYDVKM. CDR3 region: CASSSLVGQGGAGANVLTF. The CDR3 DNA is TGTGCCAGCAGTTCACTAGTGGGACAGGGGGGTGCCGGGGCCAACGTCCTGACTTTC.

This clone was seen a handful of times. In DNA, the CDR3 is TGTGCCAGCAGCCAAGGGACAGTGAACACTGAAGCTTTCTTT. Translated, it gives CASSQGTVNTEAFF. The V call is TRBV14, the J call TRBJ1-1, with TRBD1 as a possible D gene (6 bases). Looked up from germline, CDR1 is SGHDN and CDR2 is FVKESK. CDR3 length: 14 amino acids. V was clipped by 1 base and J by 0 bases, with 6 bases between them.

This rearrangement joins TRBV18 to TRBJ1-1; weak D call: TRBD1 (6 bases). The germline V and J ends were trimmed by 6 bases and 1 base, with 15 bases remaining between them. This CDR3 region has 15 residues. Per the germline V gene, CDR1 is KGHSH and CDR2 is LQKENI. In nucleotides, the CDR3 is TGTGCCAGCTCGGTGACGACAGGAACGAACACTGAAGCTTTCTTT. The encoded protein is CASSVTTGTNTEAFF.

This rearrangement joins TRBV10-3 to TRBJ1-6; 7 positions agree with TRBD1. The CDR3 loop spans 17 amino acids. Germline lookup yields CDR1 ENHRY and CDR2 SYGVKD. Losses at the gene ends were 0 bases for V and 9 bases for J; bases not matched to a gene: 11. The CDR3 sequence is CAISESPPGQLSSPLHF. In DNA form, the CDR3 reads TGTGCCATCAGTGAGTCCCCCCCGGGACAGCTATCTTCACCCCTCCACTTT.

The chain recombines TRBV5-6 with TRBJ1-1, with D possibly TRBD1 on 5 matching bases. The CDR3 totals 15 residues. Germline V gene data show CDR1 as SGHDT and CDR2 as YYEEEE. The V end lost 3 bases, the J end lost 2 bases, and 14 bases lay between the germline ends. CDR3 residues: CASSSLGGANTEAFF. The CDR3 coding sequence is TGTGCCAGCAGCTCGTTGGGTGGGGCCAACACTGAAGCTTTCTTT.

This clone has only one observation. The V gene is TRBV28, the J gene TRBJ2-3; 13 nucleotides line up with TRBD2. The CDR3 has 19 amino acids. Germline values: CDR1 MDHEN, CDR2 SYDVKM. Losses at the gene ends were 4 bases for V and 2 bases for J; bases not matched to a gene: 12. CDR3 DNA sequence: TGTGCCAGCAGTTCCCTCGGACTAGCGGGAGCGGCTTTCACAGATACGCAGTATTTT. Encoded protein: CASSSLGLAGAAFTDTQYF. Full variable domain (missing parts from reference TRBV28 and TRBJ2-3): DVKVTQSSRYLVKRTGEKVFLECVQDMDHENMFWYRQDPGLGLRLIYFSYDVKMKEKGDIPEGYSVSREKKERFSLILESASTNQTSMYLCASSSLGLAGAAFTDTQYFGPGTRLTVL.

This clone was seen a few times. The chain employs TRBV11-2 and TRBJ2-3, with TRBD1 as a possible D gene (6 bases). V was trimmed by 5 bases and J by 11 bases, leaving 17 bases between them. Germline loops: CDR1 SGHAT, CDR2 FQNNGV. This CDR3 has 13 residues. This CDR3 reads CASSTGLTEEQYF. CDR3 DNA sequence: TGTGCCAGCAGCACAGGGCTTACCGAGGAGCAGTATTTT.